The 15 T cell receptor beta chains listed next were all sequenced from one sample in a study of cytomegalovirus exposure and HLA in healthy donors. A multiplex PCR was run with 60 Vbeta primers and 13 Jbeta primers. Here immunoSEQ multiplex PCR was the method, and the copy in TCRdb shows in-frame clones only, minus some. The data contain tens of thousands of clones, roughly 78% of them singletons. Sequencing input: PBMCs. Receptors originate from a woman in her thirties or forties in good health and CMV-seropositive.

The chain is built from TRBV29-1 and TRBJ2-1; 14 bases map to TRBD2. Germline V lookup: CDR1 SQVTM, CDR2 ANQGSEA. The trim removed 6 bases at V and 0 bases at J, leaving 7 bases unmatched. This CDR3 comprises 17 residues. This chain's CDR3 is CSVATSGGESSYNEQFF. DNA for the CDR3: TGCAGCGTGGCGACTAGCGGGGGGGAGAGCTCCTACAATGAGCAGTTCTTC.

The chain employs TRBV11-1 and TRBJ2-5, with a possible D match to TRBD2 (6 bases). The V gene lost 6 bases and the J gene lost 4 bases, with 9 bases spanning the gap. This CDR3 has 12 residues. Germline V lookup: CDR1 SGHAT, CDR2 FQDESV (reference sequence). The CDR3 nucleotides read TGTGCCAGCAGTCGGGGAGGAGAGACCCAGTACTTC. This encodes CASSRGGETQYF.

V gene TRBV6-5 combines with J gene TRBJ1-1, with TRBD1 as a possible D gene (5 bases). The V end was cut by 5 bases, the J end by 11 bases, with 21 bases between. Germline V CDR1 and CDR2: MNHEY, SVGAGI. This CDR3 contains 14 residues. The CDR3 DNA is TGTGCCAGCAGTGAATTAGGGCAGGGAAAGTTTGCTTTCTTT. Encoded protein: CASSELGQGKFAFF.

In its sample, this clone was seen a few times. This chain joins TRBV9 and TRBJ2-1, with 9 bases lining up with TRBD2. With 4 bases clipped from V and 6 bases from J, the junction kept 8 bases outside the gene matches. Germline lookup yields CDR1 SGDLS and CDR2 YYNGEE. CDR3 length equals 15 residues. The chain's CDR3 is CASSPPRGGSNEQFF. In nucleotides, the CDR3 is TGTGCCAGCAGCCCTCCGCGGGGGGGCTCCAATGAGCAGTTCTTC.

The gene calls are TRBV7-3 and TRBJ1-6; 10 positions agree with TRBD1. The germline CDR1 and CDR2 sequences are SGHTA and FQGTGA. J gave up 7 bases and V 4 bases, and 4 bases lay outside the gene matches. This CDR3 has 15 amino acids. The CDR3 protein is CASSSGTGVNSPLHF. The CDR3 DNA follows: TGTGCCAGCAGCTCCGGGACAGGGGTAAATTCACCCCTCCACTTT.

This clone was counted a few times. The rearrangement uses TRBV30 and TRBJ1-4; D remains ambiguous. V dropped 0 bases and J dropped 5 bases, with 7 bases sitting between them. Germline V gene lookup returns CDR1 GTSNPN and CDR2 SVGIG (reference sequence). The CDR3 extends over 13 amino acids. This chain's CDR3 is CAWSVNANEKLFF. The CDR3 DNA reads TGTGCCTGGAGTGTAAATGCGAATGAAAAACTGTTTTTT.

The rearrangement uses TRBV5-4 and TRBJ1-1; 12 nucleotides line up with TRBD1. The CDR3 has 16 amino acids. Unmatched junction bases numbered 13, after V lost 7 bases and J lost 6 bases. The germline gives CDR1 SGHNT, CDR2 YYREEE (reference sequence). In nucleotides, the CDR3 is TGTGCCAGCGCACCGGGACAGGGGGCCTTGGGGGCTGAAGCTTTCTTT. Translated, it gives CASAPGQGALGAEAFF.

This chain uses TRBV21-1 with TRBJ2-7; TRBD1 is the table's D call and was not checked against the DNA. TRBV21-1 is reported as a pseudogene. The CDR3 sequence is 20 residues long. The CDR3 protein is CASSKQSFFRDRGWPYEQYF. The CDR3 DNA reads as TGTGCCAGCAGCAAACAGTCCTTTTTCCGGGACAGGGGATGGCCCTACGAGCAGTACTTC.

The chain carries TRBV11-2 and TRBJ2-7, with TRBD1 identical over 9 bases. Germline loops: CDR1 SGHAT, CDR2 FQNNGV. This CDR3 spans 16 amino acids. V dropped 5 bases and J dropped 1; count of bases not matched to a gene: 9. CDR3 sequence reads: CASSDNPGQGSYEQYF. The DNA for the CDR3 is TGTGCCAGCAGCGATAACCCGGGACAGGGATCCTACGAGCAGTACTTC.

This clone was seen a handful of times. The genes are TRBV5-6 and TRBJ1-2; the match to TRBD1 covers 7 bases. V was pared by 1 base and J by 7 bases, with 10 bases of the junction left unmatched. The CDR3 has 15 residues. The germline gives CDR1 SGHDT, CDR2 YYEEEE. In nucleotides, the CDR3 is TGTGCCAGCAGCTTGTTGACAGGGTCCTTACCTGGCTACACCTTC. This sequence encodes CASSLLTGSLPGYTF.

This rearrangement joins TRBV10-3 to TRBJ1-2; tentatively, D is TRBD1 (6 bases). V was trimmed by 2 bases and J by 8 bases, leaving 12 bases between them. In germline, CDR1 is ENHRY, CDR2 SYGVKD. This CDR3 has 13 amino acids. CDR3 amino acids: CAISENRGQGYTF. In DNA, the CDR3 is TGTGCCATCAGTGAGAATAGAGGACAGGGCTACACCTTC.

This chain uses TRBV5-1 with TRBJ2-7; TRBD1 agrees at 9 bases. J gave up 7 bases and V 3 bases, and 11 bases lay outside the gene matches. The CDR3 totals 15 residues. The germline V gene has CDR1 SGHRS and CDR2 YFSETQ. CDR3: CASSSSTGGVAEQYF. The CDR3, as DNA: TGCGCCAGCAGCTCGTCGACAGGGGGAGTAGCGGAGCAGTACTTC. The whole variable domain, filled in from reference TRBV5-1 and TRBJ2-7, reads KAGVTQTPRYLIKTRGQQVTLSCSPISGHRSVSWYQQTPGQGLQFLFEYFSETQRNKGNFPGRFSGRQFSNSRSEMNVSTLELGDSALYLCASSSSTGGVAEQYFGPGTRLTVT.

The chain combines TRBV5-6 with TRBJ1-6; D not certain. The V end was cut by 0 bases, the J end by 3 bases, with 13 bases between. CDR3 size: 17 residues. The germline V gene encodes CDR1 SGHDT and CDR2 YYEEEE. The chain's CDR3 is CASSLVALGDYNSPLHF. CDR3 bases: TGTGCCAGCAGCTTGGTAGCTCTCGGGGACTATAATTCACCCCTCCACTTT.

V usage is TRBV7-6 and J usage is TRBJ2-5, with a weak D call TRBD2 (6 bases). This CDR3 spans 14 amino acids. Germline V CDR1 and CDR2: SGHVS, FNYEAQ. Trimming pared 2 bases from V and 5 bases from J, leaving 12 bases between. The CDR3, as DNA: TGTGCCAGCAGCTTATCCGGGCGGGGTGAGACCCAGTACTTC. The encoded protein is CASSLSGRGETQYF. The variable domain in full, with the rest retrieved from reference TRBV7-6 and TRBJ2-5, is GAGVSQSPRYKVTKRGQDVALRCDPISGHVSLYWYRQALGQGPEFLTYFNYEAQQDKSGLPNDRFSAERPEGSISTLTIQRTEQRDSAMYRCASSLSGRGETQYFGPGTRLLVL.

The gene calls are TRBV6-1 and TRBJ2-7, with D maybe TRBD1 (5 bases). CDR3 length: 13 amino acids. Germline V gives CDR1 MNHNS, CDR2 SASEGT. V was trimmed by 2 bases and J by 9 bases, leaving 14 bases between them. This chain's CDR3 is CASSERTLFAQYF. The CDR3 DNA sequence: TGTGCCAGCAGTGAAAGGACACTTTTCGCGCAGTACTTC.